This T cell receptor beta chain was sequenced for a study of blood T cell repertoires in COVID-19. Study as a whole: The United States, Italy and Spain provided the acute and convalescent COVID-19 samples.

Per the authors' pipeline: Amplifying reference gene primers gave estimates of nucleated cell counts. Method: immunoSEQ multiplex PCR; TCRdb's copy keeps in-frame clones and lacks some. V, J and clone size reflect that table, while D and trimming were determined from the DNA. The sample shows fewer than 8,000 clones, 89% of them seen only once. Germline lookup yields CDR1 MGHRA and CDR2 YSYEKL. V was clipped by 0 bases and J by 7 bases; unmatched bases: 9. This CDR3 contains 16 residues. V usage is TRBV4-1 and J usage is TRBJ2-3, with TRBD2 identical over 8 bases. This sequence originates from a man in his 70s with active COVID-19. Sequences were obtained from peripheral blood. This CDR3 is CASSQDRTSGAHTQYF. CDR3 bases: TGCGCCAGCAGCCAAGATAGAACTAGCGGCGCCCATACGCAGTATTTT.